A single sample is the source of the 11 T cell receptor beta chains below, sequenced in a study of CD8 T cells in ankylosing spondylitis. One entry per CDR3 protein results from TCRdb running MiXCR on the 5' RACE reads. The table includes more than 150,000 distinct CDR3 sequences, around 10% detected once. The source material was blood, either unsorted or a sorted T cell fraction (not recorded which). The receptors come from a male donor with ankylosing spondylitis or in good health (not recorded which).

This clonotype was seen a handful of times. The V gene is TRBV11-3, the J gene TRBJ1-1, with 8 bases identical to TRBD1. Germline V gene lookup returns CDR1 SGHNT and CDR2 YENEEA. This CDR3 contains 16 residues. Losses at the gene ends were 2 bases for V and 0 bases for J; bases not matched to a gene: 5. CDR3 region: CASSLLAGGLNTEAFF. DNA for the CDR3: TGTGCCAGCAGCTTACTGGCAGGGGGCCTGAACACTGAAGCTTTCTTT.

This clonotype was recorded at least ten times. This chain's CDR3 is CASSEVTEAFF. The CDR3 DNA is TGTGCCAGCAGTGAGGTCACTGAAGCTTTCTTT. This chain connects TRBV25-1 to TRBJ1-1; D is undetermined. Germline V CDR1 and CDR2: MGHDK, SYGVNS. V was pared by 3 bases and J by 4 bases, with 3 bases between. The CDR3 consists of 11 residues.

This clonotype occurred many times. J is TRBJ2-3 and V is TRBV5-1, with D possibly being TRBD1 or TRBD2 (5 bases each). The CDR3 spans 14 residues. Trimming shortened V by 2 bases and J by 2 bases, and 9 bases separated the two germline ends. Germline V gene data show CDR1 as SGHRS and CDR2 as YFSETQ. The CDR3 nucleotides are TGCGCCAGCAGCTTCGGGACCTACACAGATACGCAGTATTTT. Protein product: CASSFGTYTDTQYF.

This clonotype was recorded at least ten times. The chain is built from TRBV10-3 and TRBJ2-5, with D perhaps given as TRBD1 or TRBD2 (5 bases each). CDR1 is ENHRY, CDR2 SYGVKD, per germline. This CDR3 has 13 amino acids. V lost 6 bases and J lost 1, with 9 bases in between. DNA of the CDR3: TGTGCCATCAGCCTGGGACCCCAAGAGACCCAGTACTTC. Its translation is CAISLGPQETQYF.

The CDR3 nucleotides read TGCGCCAGCAGCTCGTGGGACGGAGGAGATTCACCCCTCCACTTT. As protein: CASSSWDGGDSPLHF. The chain recombines TRBV5-1 with TRBJ1-6, with D perhaps matching TRBD1 (5 bases). Germline CDR1 is SGHRS and CDR2 is YFSETQ. The ends were cut back, 3 bases at V and 8 bases at J, with 15 bases in the middle. The CDR3 is made up of 15 amino acids.

Ten or more counts support this clonotype. The V and J genes are TRBV12-3 or TRBV12-4 and TRBJ2-3; a possible D gene is TRBD1 (6 bases). The CDR3 contains 15 residues. The V end was cut by 3 bases, the J end by 6 bases, with 16 bases between. CDR3 DNA: TGTGCCAGCAGTTTCAAAGGGGGAAACTTGGATACGCAGTATTTT. Amino acids: CASSFKGGNLDTQYF.

This clonotype was observed at least ten times. The CDR3 DNA reads TGTGCCAGCAGCCAAACCGGGGGGACTTCTTTATACGAGCAGTACTTC. Translation: CASSQTGGTSLYEQYF. J is TRBJ2-7 and V is TRBV14, with 7 bases that match TRBD2. The length of the CDR3 is 16 residues. Unmatched junction bases numbered 11, after V lost 2 bases and J lost 4 bases. Germline V gene lookup returns CDR1 SGHDN and CDR2 FVKESK.

The CDR3 DNA reads as TGCGCCAGCAGCCTACTTAGCGGGGGGGCCGCATGGAACGAGCAGTACTTC. This translates into CASSLLSGGAAWNEQYF. The chain carries TRBV5-1 and TRBJ2-7; TRBD2 agrees at 11 bases. This CDR3 is 17 amino acids long. After removal of 4 bases from V and 5 bases from J, the junction contained 14 bases not matched to a gene. Germline CDR1 is SGHRS and CDR2 is YFSETQ. Drawing the rest from reference TRBV5-1 and TRBJ2-7, the complete variable domain is KAGVTQTPRYLIKTRGQQVTLSCSPISGHRSVSWYQQTPGQGLQFLFEYFSETQRNKGNFPGRFSGRQFSNSRSEMNVSTLELGDSALYLCASSLLSGGAAWNEQYFGPGTRLTVT.

This clonotype was detected ten times or more. The V and J genes are TRBV12-3 or TRBV12-4 and TRBJ2-1; D is ambiguous. The CDR3 is 13 residues long. The V and J ends lost 3 bases and 6 bases respectively, with 9 bases between them. The CDR3: CASSLELLNEQFF. Written as DNA, the CDR3 is TGTGCCAGCAGTTTGGAACTGCTCAATGAGCAGTTCTTC.

This clonotype was observed at least ten times. J is TRBJ1-4 and V is TRBV27; D is unclear. The CDR3 has 14 residues. Trimming removed 6 bases from V and 1 base from J, with 9 bases in between. Germline assignment: CDR1 MNHEY and CDR2 SMNVEV (reference sequence). The CDR3 DNA reads TGTGCCAGCAGCCGTCAGCGAACTAATGAAAAACTGTTTTTT. As protein: CASSRQRTNEKLFF.

J is TRBJ2-1 and V is TRBV5-1; TRBD2 aligns across 11 bases. Unmatched junction bases numbered 4, after V lost 4 bases and J lost 4 bases. The CDR3 loop spans 15 amino acids. CDR1 is SGHRS and CDR2 is YFSETQ in the germline V gene. CDR3 sequence (DNA): TGCGCCAGCAGCCCGGGACTAGCGGAGTACAATGAGCAGTTCTTC. Amino acid sequence: CASSPGLAEYNEQFF.